This T cell receptor (beta chain) comes out of a study of shared clonotypes between healthy human individuals. Study at large: There were three CD4 naive, three CD4 memory, two CD8 naive and one CD8 memory plates per donor.

Overall study findings and caveats: The low donor count limited represented genetic and exposure-history diversity.

CD8 cells classed as naive were CD45RO-negative and positively selected for CCR7, excluding terminally differentiated effector memory CD45RA+ cells. Participating donors were healthy, HIV-negative adults free of recent acute infections or vaccinations. Notes on this clone: Antigen specificity is unknown.

V gave up 0 bases and J gave up 6 bases, with 11 bases separating them. The germline V gene has CDR1 MNHEY and CDR2 SMNVEV (reference sequence). The CDR3 covers 14 residues. Replicate sorted-subset PCRs were loaded with around 200 ng DNA, 31,000 or so T cell genomes. TCRdb's table, derived via immunoSEQ multiplex PCR, lists solely in-frame clones and lacks some. The data show more than 2 million clones, roughly 95% seen once. Sequencing input: naive CD8+ T cells from PBMCs. The receptor was isolated from a man aged 18 to 30 in good health. Some clones in this sample may be carry-over from other donors' samples. The chain is built from TRBV27 and TRBJ1-1, with D possibly being TRBD1 (5 bases). The CDR3 nucleotides read TGTGCCAGCAGTTTATCTCGGGGGGGGGCTGAAGCTTTCTTT. It encodes CASSLSRGGAEAFF.